The clone carrying this T cell receptor beta chain was counted only a few times. The study included ophthalmopathy patients with Clinical Activity Score at least 3, NOSPECS grade at least 4 and duration under 3 months. Used for diagnoses were clinical symptoms, serum thyroxine and TRAb, thyroid ultrasound and orbital computed tomography. The CDR3 sequence is 15 residues long. The V gene's germline CDR1 is MNHEY and CDR2 SVGAGI. With 2 bases removed from V and 5 bases from J, the gap between germline ends came to 15 bases. What was amplified from RNA transcripts were TCR beta CDR3 regions. A first-round RT-PCR of the TCR CDR3 used the HTBI primer set. TCRdb reprocessed the multiplex PCR reads via MiXCR and lists one record per CDR3 protein. The sample lists around 610,000 distinct CDR3 sequences, roughly 14% occurring once. The sample originates from a study of T cells in Graves' hyperthyroidism and ophthalmopathy.

The chain carries TRBV6-5 and TRBJ2-5, with D possibly TRBD2 on 6 matching bases. The sample was blood. The sequence came from a woman in her forties with Graves' ophthalmopathy. The CDR3 protein is CASSYLGSSVETQYF. For the CDR3, the DNA is TGTGCCAGCAGTTACCTCGGGAGTAGCGTGGAGACCCAGTACTTC.